The T cell receptor (beta chain) under discussion was sequenced for a study of T-cell memory formation after mild COVID-19. At the level of the study: There were largely donor-specific TCR clusters. Study findings and constraints: CD4+ bias marked clones expanding day 15 to 37, unlike balanced contracting clones. Among CD4+ contracting clones, most were CM and EM, and CD8+ ones EMRA.

Libraries for TCRalpha and TCRbeta carried sample barcodes and unique molecular identifiers via 5'RACE. TCRdb processed the 5' RACE reads anew with MiXCR; each CDR3 protein has one entry. In the table there are hundreds of thousands of distinct CDR3 sequences, approximately 27% of which are singletons. Germline CDR1 and CDR2: SNHLY and FYNNEI. Trimming cost V 6 bases and J 2 bases; bases outside gene matches: 9. The CDR3 is 15 amino acids. In the case of this clonotype: The antigen is not known.

The clonotype originates from an adult woman who had mild COVID-19 (a few samples of this study predate the infection). Cell type and time point are not known. The chain couples TRBV2 to TRBJ1-2; TRBD1 matches 7 bases. The sequenced material came from PBMCs or a T cell subset sorted from them (not recorded which). The CDR3 loop reads CASRARTGTNYGYTF. The CDR3, as DNA: TGTGCCAGCAGAGCCCGGACAGGAACCAACTATGGCTACACCTTC. The whole variable domain, remainder taken from reference TRBV2 and TRBJ1-2, is EPEVTQTPSHQVTQMGQEVILRCVPISNHLYFYWYRQILGQKVEFLVSFYNNEISEKSEIFDDQFSVERPDGSNFTLKIRSTKLEDSAMYFCASRARTGTNYGYTFGSGTRLTVV.